This T cell receptor beta chain was captured by sequencing in a study of shared clonotypes between healthy human individuals. Study background: There were three CD4 naive, three CD4 memory, two CD8 naive and one CD8 memory plates per donor.

Using immunoSEQ multiplex PCR, the repertoire was profiled, and TCRdb retains in-frame clones only, with some absent. Of 600,000 to 750,000 clones in the sample, about 90% are singletons; the top ten hold 30% to 40%. The CDR3 loop spans 13 amino acids. The germline CDR1 and CDR2 sequences are WSHSY and SAAADI. V lost 3 bases to trimming and J lost 5 bases, with 11 bases between them. The rearrangement joins TRBV10-2 to TRBJ2-7; possibly TRBD1 or TRBD2 for D (5 bases each). Sequencing was carried out using memory CD8+ T cells from PBMCs. Subset reported: CD45RO+ cells pooled with CCR7-negative TemRA cells. This receptor was obtained from a man between 18 and 29 years old in good health. Some clones in this sample may be carry-over from other donors' samples. The CDR3 region has the DNA TGCGCCAGCAGTGATCGGGGACGCGACGAGCAGTACTTC. The encoded protein is CASSDRGRDEQYF.